These 4 T cell receptor beta chains were all obtained from the same sample, sequenced in a study of regulatory T cells in long-lasting Graves disease. The time point was: newly diagnosed GD, antithyroid drugs for less than 3 months. Extracted PBMC RNA gave rise to the TCR library. CDR3 regions were amplified by Arm-PCR using iRepertoire HTBI primers to build TCR beta libraries. One entry per CDR3 protein, called by TCRdb with MiXCR from the multiplex PCR reads. The sample has about 540,000 distinct CDR3 sequences; roughly 12% are singletons. Separately, the same data were catalogued under a study of T cells in Graves' hyperthyroidism and ophthalmopathy.

The specimen was peripheral blood mononuclear cells (PBMCs), collected at new diagnosis, from a patient treated with antithyroid drugs. The receptor set was obtained from a man aged 30 to 45 with Graves disease.

The chain is built from TRBV20-1 and TRBJ2-1; 8 bases map to TRBD1. The germline gives CDR1 DFQATT, CDR2 SNEGSKA (reference sequence). CDR3 length: 15 amino acids. V lost 3 bases to trimming and J lost 8 bases; unmatched junction nucleotides: 12. The CDR3 is CSARRTGTLMDEQFF. Here the CDR3 DNA reads TGCAGTGCTAGGCGGACAGGGACCCTCATGGATGAGCAGTTCTTC.

Many counts were recorded for this clonotype. V is TRBV24-1 and J is TRBJ2-7, with TRBD1 matching over 7 bases. Looked up from germline, CDR1 is KGHDR and CDR2 is SFDVKD. Trimming removed 9 bases from V and 5 bases from J; junction bases left unmatched: 3. This CDR3 is built from 11 residues. The chain's CDR3 is CATGRGNEQYF. CDR3 coding DNA: TGTGCCACCGGCAGGGGGAACGAGCAGTACTTC.

The V call is TRBV11-2, the J call TRBJ2-3, with 10 nucleotides matching TRBD1. Germline lookup yields CDR1 SGHAT and CDR2 FQNNGV. Trimming at V came to 4 bases and at J to 4 bases, leaving 17 bases not matched to a gene. This CDR3 is built from 19 residues. The chain's CDR3 is CASSSYRKDGTGEPDTQYF. The CDR3 nucleotides are TGTGCCAGCAGCTCCTATAGGAAGGACGGGACAGGGGAACCAGATACGCAGTATTTT.

Concerning this clonotype itself: Given the absence of the conserved phenylalanine or tryptophan at the CDR3 end, a read error is likely. CDR3 bases: TGTGCCAGCAGTCCGGACAGGGGGGATCAGCCCCAGCATCTT. Its translation is CASSPDRGDQPQHL. The chain employs TRBV12-3 or TRBV12-4 and TRBJ1-5; 10 bases match TRBD1. The CDR3 loop spans 14 amino acids. The V gene end was trimmed by 5 bases and the J gene end by 5 bases; junction bases not matched to a gene: 3.